This T cell receptor beta chain was sequenced in a study of identical twins. TCRdb recomputed calls from the 5' RACE reads with MiXCR, one row per CDR3 protein. The sample records about 530,000 distinct CDR3 sequences, about 20% being singletons. The table lists this clonotype with a count of one. With 1 base removed from V and 6 bases from J, the gap between germline ends came to 20 bases. This CDR3 is 16 amino acids long. Germline CDR1 reads SGHRS; CDR2 reads YFSETQ. The same data also contributed to another study, on yellow fever vaccine responses in identical twins. That study adds: Twins' vaccine T cell response reportedly gave the appearance of partial convergence and partial personalization.

The receptor comes from a woman aged 18-30 years in good health. The rearrangement links TRBV5-1 to TRBJ2-7; possible D gene TRBD1, 5 bases. Sequenced: CD4+ T cells sorted from blood. The CDR3 nucleotides read TGCGCCAGCAGCTTGTCTTTTCAGGGAATTTCGGGCGAGCAGTACTTC. Translated: CASSLSFQGISGEQYF.